This TCR beta chain was observed in a study of patients and donors after allogeneic stem cell transplantation. The V end lost 0 bases, the J end lost 7 bases, and 10 bases lay between the germline ends. CDR3 size: 13 residues. Germline CDR1 is MNHEY and CDR2 is SMNVEV (reference sequence). Each CDR3 protein is one row after TCRdb ran MiXCR on the RT-PCR reads. This table holds about a million distinct CDR3 sequences, roughly 18% found once. The TCR originated in a human donor who was either an allogeneic HSCT recipient or a stem cell or donor lymphocyte infusion donor (not recorded which). It is not recorded whose cells these are; they may come from a transplant donor. The specimen sequenced was blood, either unsorted or a sorted T cell fraction (not recorded which). The chain carries TRBV27 and TRBJ2-7, with D uncertain. The CDR3 bases are TGTGCCAGCAGTTTATCTGAAGGTCGGGAGCAGTACTTC. It yields the protein CASSLSEGREQYF.